A selection of T cell receptor beta chains follows, all from one sample in a study of post-analysis software for immune sequencing data. Via MiXCR, TCRdb re-called the PCR reads, giving one row per CDR3 protein. Altogether approximately 690,000 distinct CDR3 sequences are present, 55% to 70% being singletons, with the ten largest covering approximately 10%. Sequencing was performed on blood. These receptors came from a girl under 10 years old with multiple sclerosis. Both conserved end residues are part of each CDR3. The D gene is left open where the match is weak. Clone size appears in some rows only: once, few, many, or a class for an expanded clone.

v_gene: TRBV5-5; d_gene: -; j_gene: TRBJ1-1; abundance: -; CDR3nt: TGTGCCAGCAGCTTGACGAACACTGAAGCTTTCTTT; CDR3aa: CASSLTNTEAFF
v_gene: TRBV9; d_gene: TRBD1; j_gene: TRBJ2-7; abundance: -; CDR3nt: TGTGCCAGCAGCTGCCGGGACAGGGGATACGAGCAGTACTTC; CDR3aa: CASSCRDRGYEQYF
v_gene: TRBV6-5; d_gene: TRBD2; j_gene: TRBJ2-5; abundance: -; CDR3nt: TGTGCCAGCAGTTACGACCTAGCGGGGGCTGGGGGGACCCAGTACTTC; CDR3aa: CASSYDLAGAGGTQYF
v_gene: TRBV27; d_gene: -; j_gene: TRBJ1-1; abundance: -; CDR3nt: TGTGCCAGCAGTTTATCGAAGGGGGTGAGCACTGAAGCTTTCTTT; CDR3aa: CASSLSKGVSTEAFF
v_gene: TRBV5-1; d_gene: -; j_gene: TRBJ1-6; abundance: -; CDR3nt: TGCGCCAGCAGGGACAGCCTTTCCTATAATTCACCCCTCCACTTT; CDR3aa: CASRDSLSYNSPLHF
v_gene: TRBV27; d_gene: -; j_gene: TRBJ2-5; abundance: -; CDR3nt: TGTGCCAGCAGTTTATCGGGGACTTCACTTAGGTTGCCCCAGTACTTC; CDR3aa: CASSLSGTSLRLPQYF
v_gene: TRBV25-1; d_gene: -; j_gene: TRBJ2-7; abundance: -; CDR3nt: TGTGCCAGCAGTGAAGGAGAGGCAGTCTACGAGCAGTACTTC; CDR3aa: CASSEGEAVYEQYF
v_gene: TRBV7-2; d_gene: TRBD1; j_gene: TRBJ2-3; abundance: -; CDR3nt: TGTGCCAGCAGCTTTGGGCAGGGGGATGCGCAGTATTTT; CDR3aa: CASSFGQGDAQYF
v_gene: TRBV6-6; d_gene: -; j_gene: TRBJ2-4; abundance: -; CDR3nt: TGTGCCAGCAGCCTAGGTGAGGGAAACATTCAGTACTTC; CDR3aa: CASSLGEGNIQYF
v_gene: TRBV9; d_gene: -; j_gene: TRBJ2-6; abundance: -; CDR3nt: TGTGCCAGCAGCGTAGGTCAGGGGCCTGGGGCCAACGTCCTGACTTTC; CDR3aa: CASSVGQGPGANVLTF
v_gene: TRBV20-1; d_gene: -; j_gene: TRBJ2-1; abundance: few; CDR3nt: TGCAGTGCATGGTGGCGGGCTACACATGAGCAGTTCTTC; CDR3aa: CSAWWRATHEQFF
v_gene: TRBV30; d_gene: -; j_gene: TRBJ1-3; abundance: -; CDR3nt: TGTGCCTGGAGCAGGAGGGACTCTGGAAACACCATATATTTT; CDR3aa: CAWSRRDSGNTIYF
v_gene: TRBV15; d_gene: TRBD2; j_gene: TRBJ2-5; abundance: -; CDR3nt: TGTGCCACCAGCAGAGTTCGCGATAGCGGGGGAAAGACCCAGTACTTC; CDR3aa: CATSRVRDSGGKTQYF
v_gene: TRBV5-6; d_gene: -; j_gene: TRBJ2-5; abundance: -; CDR3nt: TGTGCCAGCAGCTTGTTTTCAGAGACCCAGTACTTC; CDR3aa: CASSLFSETQYF
v_gene: TRBV2; d_gene: TRBD2; j_gene: TRBJ2-4; abundance: -; CDR3nt: TGTGCCAGCGGTGGTACGAGTCGGGAGGGGGGAGAGCAGTACTTC; CDR3aa: CASGGTSREGGEQYF
v_gene: TRBV20-1; d_gene: TRBD2; j_gene: TRBJ2-7; abundance: -; CDR3nt: TGCAGTGCTAGAGATTTTAAAGGGGTAGCGGGGTCCTTTTACGAGCAGTACTTC; CDR3aa: CSARDFKGVAGSFYEQYF
v_gene: TRBV6-1; d_gene: -; j_gene: TRBJ2-4; abundance: once; CDR3nt: TGTGCCAGCAATTTCCGGGACACCAAAAACATTCAGTACTTC; CDR3aa: CASNFRDTKNIQYF
v_gene: TRBV6-5; d_gene: -; j_gene: TRBJ2-5; abundance: -; CDR3nt: TGTGCCAGCGGATCGGACGTGCCGGCGGTTGAGACCCAGTACTTC; CDR3aa: CASGSDVPAVETQYF
v_gene: TRBV6-4; d_gene: -; j_gene: TRBJ2-7; abundance: few; CDR3nt: TGTGCCAGCAGTGACTCGACAAACGGGGAATCCTACGAGCAGTACTTC; CDR3aa: CASSDSTNGESYEQYF
v_gene: TRBV12-3/TRBV12-4; d_gene: -; j_gene: TRBJ2-5; abundance: -; CDR3nt: TGTGCCAGCAGGTCCACGACCGGGAAAGAGACCCAGTACTTC; CDR3aa: CASRSTTGKETQYF
v_gene: TRBV7-2; d_gene: -; j_gene: TRBJ1-2; abundance: -; CDR3nt: TGTGCCAGCAGCCTGAGGCCCGGGACGGACTATGGCTACACCTTC; CDR3aa: CASSLRPGTDYGYTF
v_gene: TRBV12-3/TRBV12-4; d_gene: -; j_gene: TRBJ2-6; abundance: -; CDR3nt: TGTGCCAGCAGTAGGGGGGCCAACGTCCTGACTTTC; CDR3aa: CASSRGANVLTF
v_gene: TRBV11-1; d_gene: TRBD1; j_gene: TRBJ2-5; abundance: -; CDR3nt: TGTGCCAGCAGCTCCTGGGACAGGGGGGAGCTCCGGGGTTGGCTCAAACGTCGAGAGACCCAGTACTTC; CDR3aa: CASSSWDRGELRGWLKRRETQYF
v_gene: TRBV7-2; d_gene: TRBD2; j_gene: TRBJ2-1; abundance: -; CDR3nt: TGTGCCAGCAGCTTATCCGGGGGGGGTCGTAAGCAGTTCTTC; CDR3aa: CASSLSGGGRKQFF
v_gene: TRBV15; d_gene: -; j_gene: TRBJ1-1; abundance: once; CDR3nt: TGTGCCACCAGCAGAGATCGGGGCAGGGTCGGGAACACTGAAGCTTTCTTT; CDR3aa: CATSRDRGRVGNTEAFF
v_gene: TRBV13; d_gene: -; j_gene: TRBJ2-7; abundance: -; CDR3nt: TGTGCCAGCAGCCCCTCGGCAGAGGGCGAGCAGTACTTC; CDR3aa: CASSPSAEGEQYF
v_gene: TRBV29-1; d_gene: TRBD1; j_gene: TRBJ2-1; abundance: once; CDR3nt: TGCAGCGTCGCCGGACAGGGGCGGTACAATGAGCAGTTCTTC; CDR3aa: CSVAGQGRYNEQFF
v_gene: TRBV29-1; d_gene: TRBD2; j_gene: TRBJ2-1; abundance: -; CDR3nt: TGCAGCGTGTCTAAAGCGGGGGGGCCGAGCAGAGAGCAGTTCTTC; CDR3aa: CSVSKAGGPSREQFF
v_gene: TRBV5-1; d_gene: TRBD2; j_gene: TRBJ2-7; abundance: -; CDR3nt: TGCGCCAGCAGCTTGAGCCCCGGGACTAGCTCCTACGAGCAGTACTTC; CDR3aa: CASSLSPGTSSYEQYF
v_gene: TRBV25-1; d_gene: TRBD1; j_gene: TRBJ2-5; abundance: -; CDR3nt: TGTGCCAGCACCGGAGGGGACAGGGGGCAGGAGACCCAGTACTTC; CDR3aa: CASTGGDRGQETQYF
v_gene: TRBV7-9; d_gene: -; j_gene: TRBJ2-3; abundance: -; CDR3nt: TGTGCCAGCAGCTTAGGTAGGGGACCCGGCCTCACAGATACGCAGTATTTT; CDR3aa: CASSLGRGPGLTDTQYF
v_gene: TRBV20-1; d_gene: TRBD2; j_gene: TRBJ2-1; abundance: -; CDR3nt: TGCAGAGTAGCGGGGCTGAGCTCCTACAATGAGCAGTTCTTC; CDR3aa: CRVAGLSSYNEQFF
v_gene: TRBV7-2; d_gene: TRBD2; j_gene: TRBJ2-5; abundance: few; CDR3nt: TGTGCCAGCAGCCTCGGGGGGGTCTTCGATAAGACCCAGTACTTC; CDR3aa: CASSLGGVFDKTQYF
v_gene: TRBV9; d_gene: -; j_gene: TRBJ2-4; abundance: -; CDR3nt: TGTGCCAGCAGCCCGGTGATGACGGGCGGGCAGTACTTC; CDR3aa: CASSPVMTGGQYF
v_gene: TRBV20-1; d_gene: TRBD1; j_gene: TRBJ2-5; abundance: few; CDR3nt: TGCAGTGCTAGAGATGAACAGGGGGTGACCCAGTACTTC; CDR3aa: CSARDEQGVTQYF
v_gene: TRBV2; d_gene: -; j_gene: TRBJ1-2; abundance: few; CDR3nt: TGTGCCAGCAGTGTAGGGGGGATTGACTATGGCTACACCTTC; CDR3aa: CASSVGGIDYGYTF
v_gene: TRBV5-1; d_gene: -; j_gene: TRBJ2-6; abundance: -; CDR3nt: TGCGCCAGCAGCCGTGACGAGATGAGCTCTGGGGCCAACGTCCTGACTTTC; CDR3aa: CASSRDEMSSGANVLTF
v_gene: TRBV7-2; d_gene: -; j_gene: TRBJ2-7; abundance: -; CDR3nt: TGTGCCAGCAGCTTAGGGTCCCACGGGCTGACCTACGAGCAGTACTTC; CDR3aa: CASSLGSHGLTYEQYF
v_gene: TRBV5-6; d_gene: TRBD1; j_gene: TRBJ1-2; abundance: -; CDR3nt: TGTGCCAGCAGCTTCGCCCCGGGACAGGGGGCGAGTGGCTACACCTTC; CDR3aa: CASSFAPGQGASGYTF
v_gene: TRBV12-3/TRBV12-4; d_gene: -; j_gene: TRBJ2-3; abundance: -; CDR3nt: TGTGCCAGCGCCGGCGATACGCAGTATTTT; CDR3aa: CASAGDTQYF
v_gene: TRBV28; d_gene: -; j_gene: TRBJ2-3; abundance: -; CDR3nt: TGTGCCAGCAGTTTGGTACACCTCGGGCAGTATTTT; CDR3aa: CASSLVHLGQYF
v_gene: TRBV7-8; d_gene: -; j_gene: TRBJ2-5; abundance: -; CDR3nt: TGTGCCAGCAGCTCCTTTGCAGGGCCCGGCTCCCAGTACTTC; CDR3aa: CASSSFAGPGSQYF
v_gene: TRBV20-1; d_gene: -; j_gene: TRBJ1-5; abundance: -; CDR3nt: TGCAGTGCTAGGGGCAGGGAGATACGGCAGCCCCAGCATTTT; CDR3aa: CSARGREIRQPQHF
v_gene: TRBV7-2; d_gene: TRBD2; j_gene: TRBJ2-5; abundance: -; CDR3nt: TGTGCCAGCAGCTTGGGGACTAGCGCGGAGACCCAGTACTTC; CDR3aa: CASSLGTSAETQYF
v_gene: TRBV29-1; d_gene: -; j_gene: TRBJ2-7; abundance: few; CDR3nt: TGCAGCGTTGGAATGGCCTCCTACGAGCAGTACTTC; CDR3aa: CSVGMASYEQYF